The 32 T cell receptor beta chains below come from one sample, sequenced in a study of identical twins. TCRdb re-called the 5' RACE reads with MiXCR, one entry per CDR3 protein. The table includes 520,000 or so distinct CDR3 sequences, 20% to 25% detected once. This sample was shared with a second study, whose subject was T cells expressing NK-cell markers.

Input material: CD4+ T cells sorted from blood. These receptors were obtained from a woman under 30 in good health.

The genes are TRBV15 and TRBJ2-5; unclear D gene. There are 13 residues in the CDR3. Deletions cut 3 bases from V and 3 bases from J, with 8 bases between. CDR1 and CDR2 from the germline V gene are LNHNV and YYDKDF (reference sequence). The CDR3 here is CATSRFEEETQYF. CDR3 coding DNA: TGTGCCACCAGCAGGTTTGAGGAAGAGACCCAGTACTTC.

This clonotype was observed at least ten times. The CDR3 nucleotides are TGTGCCAGCAGTTTAGTGGGGACAGGGGTCTATGGCTACACCTTC. Translation gives CASSLVGTGVYGYTF. J is TRBJ1-2 and V is TRBV12-3 or TRBV12-4; 10 bases map to TRBD1. This CDR3 is built from 15 residues. Trimming at V came to 1 base and at J to 4 bases, leaving 3 bases not matched to a gene.

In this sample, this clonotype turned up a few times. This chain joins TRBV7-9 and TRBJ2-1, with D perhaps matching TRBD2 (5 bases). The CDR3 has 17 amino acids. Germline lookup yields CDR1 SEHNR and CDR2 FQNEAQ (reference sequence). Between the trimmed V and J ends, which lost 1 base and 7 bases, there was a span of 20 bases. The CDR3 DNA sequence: TGTGCCAGCAGCTTAGGGTTTACGGCGGGCTTAGGAAATGAGCAGTTCTTC. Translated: CASSLGFTAGLGNEQFF. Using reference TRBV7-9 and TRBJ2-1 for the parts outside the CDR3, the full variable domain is DTGVSQNPRHKITKRGQNVTFRCDPISEHNRLYWYRQTLGQGPEFLTYFQNEAQLEKSRLLSDRFSAERPKGSFSTLEIQRTEQGDSAMYLCASSLGFTAGLGNEQFFGPGTRLTVL.

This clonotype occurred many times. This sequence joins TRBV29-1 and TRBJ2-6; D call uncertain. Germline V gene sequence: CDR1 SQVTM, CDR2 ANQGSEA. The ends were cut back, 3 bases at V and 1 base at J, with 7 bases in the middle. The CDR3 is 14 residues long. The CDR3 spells CSVDGPSGANVLTF. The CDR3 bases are TGCAGCGTTGACGGGCCGTCTGGGGCCAACGTCCTGACTTTC.

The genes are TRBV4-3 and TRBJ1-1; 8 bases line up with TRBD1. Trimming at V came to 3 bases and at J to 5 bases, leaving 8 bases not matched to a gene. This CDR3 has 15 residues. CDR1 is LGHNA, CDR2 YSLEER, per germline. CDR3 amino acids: CASSQTRQGWTEAFF. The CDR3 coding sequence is TGCGCCAGCAGCCAGACCAGACAGGGGTGGACTGAAGCTTTCTTT.

The CDR3 DNA follows: TGCGCCAGCAGCTTGTTGTGGGTTGCGAACACCGGGGAGCTGTTTTTT. It translates to CASSLLWVANTGELFF. This rearrangement joins TRBV5-1 to TRBJ2-2; D is unclear. The CDR3 contains 16 residues. Germline CDR1 and CDR2: SGHRS and YFSETQ. V lost 1 base and J 0 bases, leaving 10 bases between the germline ends.

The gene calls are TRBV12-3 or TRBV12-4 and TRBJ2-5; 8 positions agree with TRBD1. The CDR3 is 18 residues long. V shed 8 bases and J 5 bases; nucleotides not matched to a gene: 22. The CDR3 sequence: CASVRIGTGPARGETQYF. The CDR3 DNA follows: TGTGCCAGCGTACGGATAGGGACAGGACCTGCCCGAGGGGAGACCCAGTACTTC.

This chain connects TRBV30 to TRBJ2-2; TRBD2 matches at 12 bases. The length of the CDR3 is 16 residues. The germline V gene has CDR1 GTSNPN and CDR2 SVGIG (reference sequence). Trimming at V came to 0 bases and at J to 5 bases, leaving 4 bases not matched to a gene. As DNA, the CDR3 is TGTGCCTGGAGTGTATGGCTAGCGGGAGGGACCGGGGAGCTGTTTTTT. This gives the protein CAWSVWLAGGTGELFF.

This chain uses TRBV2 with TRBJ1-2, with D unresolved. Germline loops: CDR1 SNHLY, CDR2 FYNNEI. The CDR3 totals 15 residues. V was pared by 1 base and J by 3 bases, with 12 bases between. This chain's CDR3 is CASSEGRVGDYGYTF. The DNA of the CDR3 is TGTGCCAGCAGTGAAGGGAGAGTAGGTGACTATGGCTACACCTTC.

CDR3 in DNA: TGTGCCAGCAGCTCGGCCCTGGGGGCACTCCGTAACTATGGCTACACCTTC. This codes for CASSSALGALRNYGYTF. The chain carries TRBV9 and TRBJ1-2; D may be TRBD1 (6 bases). Trimming pared 4 bases from V and 1 base from J, leaving 20 bases between. Germline values: CDR1 SGDLS, CDR2 YYNGEE. The CDR3 contains 17 residues.

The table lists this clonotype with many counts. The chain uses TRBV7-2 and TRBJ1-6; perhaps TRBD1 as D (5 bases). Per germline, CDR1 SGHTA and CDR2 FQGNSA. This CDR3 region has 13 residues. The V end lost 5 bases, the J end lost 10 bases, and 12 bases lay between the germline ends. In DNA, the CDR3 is TGTGCCAGCAGCGTTCTTCGGGGGTCACCCCTCCACTTT. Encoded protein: CASSVLRGSPLHF.

The CDR3 bases are TGCGCCAGCAGCTTAACAGGATCAGACTATGGCTACACCTTC. The encoded protein is CASSLTGSDYGYTF. The V gene is TRBV5-1, the J gene TRBJ1-2, with D tentatively TRBD1 (5 bases). With 2 bases removed from V and 3 bases from J, the gap between germline ends came to 11 bases. Germline-derived CDR1 and CDR2 are SGHRS and YFSETQ. The length of the CDR3 is 14 residues.

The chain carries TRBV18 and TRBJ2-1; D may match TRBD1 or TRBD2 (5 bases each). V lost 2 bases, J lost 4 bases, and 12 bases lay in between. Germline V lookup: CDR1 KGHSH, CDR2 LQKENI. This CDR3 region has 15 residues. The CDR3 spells CASSPGAGKYNEQFF. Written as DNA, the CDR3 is TGTGCCAGCTCACCAGGGGCCGGGAAATACAATGAGCAGTTCTTC.

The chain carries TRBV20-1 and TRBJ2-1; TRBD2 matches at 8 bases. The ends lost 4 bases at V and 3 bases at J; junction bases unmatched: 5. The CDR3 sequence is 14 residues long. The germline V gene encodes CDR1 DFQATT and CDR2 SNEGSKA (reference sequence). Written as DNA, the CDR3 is TGCAGTGCTATTTCGGGAGGGTACTACAATGAGCAGTTCTTC. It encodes CSAISGGYYNEQFF.

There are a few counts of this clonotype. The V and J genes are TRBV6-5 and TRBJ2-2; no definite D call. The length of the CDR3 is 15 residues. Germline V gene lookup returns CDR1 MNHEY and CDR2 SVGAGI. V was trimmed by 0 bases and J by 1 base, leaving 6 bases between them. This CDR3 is CASSYSSGNTGELFF. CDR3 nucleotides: TGTGCCAGCAGTTACTCTTCAGGGAACACCGGGGAGCTGTTTTTT.

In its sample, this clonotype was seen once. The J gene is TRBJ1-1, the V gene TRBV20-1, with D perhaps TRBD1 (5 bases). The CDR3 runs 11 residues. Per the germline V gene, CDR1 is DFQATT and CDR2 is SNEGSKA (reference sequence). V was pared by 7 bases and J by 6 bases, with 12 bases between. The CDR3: CSVNRPSEAFF. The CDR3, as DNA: TGCAGTGTGAACAGGCCCTCTGAAGCTTTCTTT.

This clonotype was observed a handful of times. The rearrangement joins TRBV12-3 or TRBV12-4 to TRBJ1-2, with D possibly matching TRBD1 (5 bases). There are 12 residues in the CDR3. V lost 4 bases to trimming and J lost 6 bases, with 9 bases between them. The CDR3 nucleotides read TGTGCCAGCAGTTGGGGCCGGCATGGCTACACCTTC. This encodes CASSWGRHGYTF.

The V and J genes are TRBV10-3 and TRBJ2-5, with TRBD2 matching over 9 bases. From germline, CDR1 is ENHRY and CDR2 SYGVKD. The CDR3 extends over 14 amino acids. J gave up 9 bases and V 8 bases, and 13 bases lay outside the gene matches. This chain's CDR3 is CAIWPGGREYAQYF. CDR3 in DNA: TGTGCCATCTGGCCGGGCGGGAGGGAGTACGCCCAGTACTTC.

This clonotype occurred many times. CDR3: CASSQNSPLHF. The DNA for the CDR3 is TGTGCCAGCAGCCAAAATTCACCCCTCCACTTT. V is TRBV5-6 and J is TRBJ1-6; no definite D call. V gave up 4 bases and J gave up 7 bases, with 3 bases separating them. This CDR3 spans 11 amino acids. Looked up from germline, CDR1 is SGHDT and CDR2 is YYEEEE.

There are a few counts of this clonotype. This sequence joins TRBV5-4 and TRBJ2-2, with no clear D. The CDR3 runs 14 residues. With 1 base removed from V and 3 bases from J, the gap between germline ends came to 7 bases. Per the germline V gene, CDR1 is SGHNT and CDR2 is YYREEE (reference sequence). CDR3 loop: CASSLRTDTGELFF. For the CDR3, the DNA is TGTGCCAGCAGCTTGAGGACGGACACCGGGGAGCTGTTTTTT.

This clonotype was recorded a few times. CDR3 DNA sequence: TGCAGTGCCAGAACCGTGTTTCATGGCTACACCTTC. Translation: CSARTVFHGYTF. The rearrangement joins TRBV20-1 to TRBJ1-2; D gene ambiguous. Trimming took 6 bases from V and 6 from J, leaving 14 bases between them. CDR3 size: 12 residues. Germline loops: CDR1 DFQATT, CDR2 SNEGSKA (reference sequence).

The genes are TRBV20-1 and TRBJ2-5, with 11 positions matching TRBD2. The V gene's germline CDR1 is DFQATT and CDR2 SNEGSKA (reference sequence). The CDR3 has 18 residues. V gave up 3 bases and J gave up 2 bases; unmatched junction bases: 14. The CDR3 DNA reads TGCAGTGCTAGTCAGCTAGCGGGAGGAGAAGTGTGGCAAGAGACCCAGTACTTC. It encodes CSASQLAGGEVWQETQYF.

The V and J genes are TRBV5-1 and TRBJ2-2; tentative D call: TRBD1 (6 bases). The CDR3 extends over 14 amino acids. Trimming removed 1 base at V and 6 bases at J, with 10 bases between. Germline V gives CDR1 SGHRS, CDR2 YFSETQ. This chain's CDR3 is CASSLSGAPGELFF. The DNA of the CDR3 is TGCGCCAGCAGCTTGTCAGGGGCCCCCGGGGAGCTGTTTTTT.

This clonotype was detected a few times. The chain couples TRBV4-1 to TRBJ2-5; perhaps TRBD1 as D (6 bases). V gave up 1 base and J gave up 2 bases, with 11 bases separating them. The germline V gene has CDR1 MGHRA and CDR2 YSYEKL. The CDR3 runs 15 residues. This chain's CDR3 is CASSQGRQGQETQYF. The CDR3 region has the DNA TGCGCCAGCAGCCAAGGGAGGCAGGGGCAAGAGACCCAGTACTTC.

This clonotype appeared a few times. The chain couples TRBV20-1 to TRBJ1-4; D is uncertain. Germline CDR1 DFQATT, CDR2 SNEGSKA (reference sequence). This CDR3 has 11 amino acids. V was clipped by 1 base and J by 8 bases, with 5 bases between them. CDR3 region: CSARAPEKLFF. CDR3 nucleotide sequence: TGCAGTGCTAGAGCCCCCGAAAAACTGTTTTTT.

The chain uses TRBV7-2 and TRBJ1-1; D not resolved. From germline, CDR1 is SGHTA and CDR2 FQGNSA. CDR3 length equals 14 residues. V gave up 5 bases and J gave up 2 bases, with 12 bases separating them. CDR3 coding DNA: TGTGCCAGCAGCCGGAGTCTTAGCAACACTGAAGCTTTCTTT. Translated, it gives CASSRSLSNTEAFF.

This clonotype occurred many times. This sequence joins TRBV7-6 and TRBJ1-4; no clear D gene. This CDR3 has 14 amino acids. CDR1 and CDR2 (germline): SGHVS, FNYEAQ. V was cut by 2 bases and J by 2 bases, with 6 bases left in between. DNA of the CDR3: TGTGCCAGCAGCTTATCACAGACTAATGAAAAACTGTTTTTT. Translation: CASSLSQTNEKLFF.

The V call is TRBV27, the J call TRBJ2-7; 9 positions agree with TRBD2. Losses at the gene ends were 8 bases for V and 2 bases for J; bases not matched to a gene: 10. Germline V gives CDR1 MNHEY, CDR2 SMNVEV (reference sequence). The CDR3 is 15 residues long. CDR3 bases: TGTGCCAGCTTGCCTATTGTAGCGGGAGCCTACGAGCAGTACTTC. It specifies CASLPIVAGAYEQYF.

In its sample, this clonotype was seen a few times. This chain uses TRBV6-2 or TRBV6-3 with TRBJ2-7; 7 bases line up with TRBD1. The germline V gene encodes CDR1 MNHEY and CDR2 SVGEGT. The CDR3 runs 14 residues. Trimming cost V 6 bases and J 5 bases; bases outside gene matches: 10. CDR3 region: CASRTGLRRDEQYF. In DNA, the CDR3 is TGTGCCAGCAGGACAGGGCTAAGACGAGACGAGCAGTACTTC.

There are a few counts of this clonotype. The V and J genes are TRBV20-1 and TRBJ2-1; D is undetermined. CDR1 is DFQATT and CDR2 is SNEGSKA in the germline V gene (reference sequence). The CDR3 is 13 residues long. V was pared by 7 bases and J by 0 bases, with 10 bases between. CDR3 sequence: CSGPESSYNEQFF. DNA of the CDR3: TGCAGTGGGCCAGAGAGCTCCTACAATGAGCAGTTCTTC.

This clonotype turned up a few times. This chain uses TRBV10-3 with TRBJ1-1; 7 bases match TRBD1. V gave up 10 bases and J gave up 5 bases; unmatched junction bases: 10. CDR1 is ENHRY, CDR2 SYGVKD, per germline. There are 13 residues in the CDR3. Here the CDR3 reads CATSGRGRTEAFF. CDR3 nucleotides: TGTGCCACCTCGGGGAGGGGGCGAACTGAAGCTTTCTTT.

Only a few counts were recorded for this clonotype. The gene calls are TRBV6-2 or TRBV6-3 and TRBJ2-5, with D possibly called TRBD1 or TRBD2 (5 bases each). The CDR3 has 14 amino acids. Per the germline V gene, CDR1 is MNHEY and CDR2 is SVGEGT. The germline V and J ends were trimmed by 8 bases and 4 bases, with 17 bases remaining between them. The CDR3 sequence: CASAPGRRGETQYF. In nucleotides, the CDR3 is TGTGCCAGCGCACCGGGACGCCGAGGAGAGACCCAGTACTTC.